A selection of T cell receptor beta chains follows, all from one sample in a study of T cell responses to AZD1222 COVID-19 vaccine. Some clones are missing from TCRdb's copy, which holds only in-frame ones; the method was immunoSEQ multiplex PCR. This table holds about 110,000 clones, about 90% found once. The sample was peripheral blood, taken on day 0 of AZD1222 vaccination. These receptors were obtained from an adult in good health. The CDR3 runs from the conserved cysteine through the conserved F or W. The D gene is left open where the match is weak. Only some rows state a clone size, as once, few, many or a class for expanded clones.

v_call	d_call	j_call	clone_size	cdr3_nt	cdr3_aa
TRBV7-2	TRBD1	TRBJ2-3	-	TGTGCCAGCAGCTCGCCGGGACAGGGGTTGGGAGATACGCAGTATTTT	CASSSPGQGLGDTQYF
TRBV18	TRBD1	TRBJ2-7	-	TGTGCCAGCTCACGAAACCGGGACAGGGATCACGAGCAGTACTTC	CASSRNRDRDHEQYF
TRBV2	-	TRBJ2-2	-	TGTGCCAGCAGGGGGAAACCCACCGGGGAGCTGTTTTTT	CASRGKPTGELFF
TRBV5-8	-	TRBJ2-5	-	TGTGCCAGCAGCTTGAGGGGGGGAGATGAGACCCAGTACTTC	CASSLRGGDETQYF
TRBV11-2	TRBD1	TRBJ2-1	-	TGTGCCAGCAGCTTATCAGGGGGCTACGGCAATGAGCAGTTCTTC	CASSLSGGYGNEQFF
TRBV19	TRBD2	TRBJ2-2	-	TGTGCCAGTACCATAGCGGGAGGGCCCCGTACCGGGGAGCTGTTTTTT	CASTIAGGPRTGELFF
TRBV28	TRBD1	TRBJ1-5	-	TGTGCCAGCAGTCTCCGCAGGGGGGGTGATCAGCCCCAGCATTTT	CASSLRRGGDQPQHF
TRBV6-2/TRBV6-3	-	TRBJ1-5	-	TGTGCCAGCAGCGCCTACGACAGCTTCTATAGCAATCAGCCCCAGCATTTT	CASSAYDSFYSNQPQHF
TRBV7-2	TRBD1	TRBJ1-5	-	TGTGCCAGCAGCTTGGGACAGGGAGGACAGCCCCAGCATTTT	CASSLGQGGQPQHF
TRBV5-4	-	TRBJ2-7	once	TGTGCCAGCAGCTTGACAACCGAGGACGAGCAGTACTTC	CASSLTTEDEQYF
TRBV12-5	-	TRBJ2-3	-	TGTGCTAGTGGTTCCGGGATTGTGGAAGATACGCAGTATTTT	CASGSGIVEDTQYF
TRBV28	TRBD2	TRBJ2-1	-	TGTGCCAGCAGCACGGGACTAGCGTGGGACGTCGTAAATGAGCAGTTCTTC	CASSTGLAWDVVNEQFF